The T cell receptor (beta chain) described here comes from a study of blood T cell repertoires in COVID-19. Sequencing used immunoSEQ multiplex PCR; TCRdb keeps in-frame clones, though not all of them. The profile shows about 270,000 clones, around 84% of them singletons. Recruited during active infection, patients (from Seattle) were subsequently followed longitudinally. The CDR3 contains 15 residues. CDR1 is SGDLS and CDR2 is YYNGEE in the germline V gene. Unmatched junction bases numbered 4, after V lost 4 bases and J lost 5 bases. V gene TRBV9 combines with J gene TRBJ1-6, with 9 positions matching TRBD1. Sequencing used peripheral blood. The TCR comes from a human donor with COVID-19, enrolled during active disease. The donor label of this sample is uncertain. The CDR3 sequence is CASSFRQGDNSPLHF. CDR3 nucleotides: TGTGCCAGCAGCTTCCGACAGGGGGATAATTCACCCCTCCACTTT. Filled out from reference TRBV9 and TRBJ1-6, the complete variable domain reads DSGVTQTPKHLITATGQRVTLRCSPRSGDLSVYWYQQSLDQGLQFLIQYYNGEERAKGNILERFSAQQFPDLHSELNLSSLELGDSALYFCASSFRQGDNSPLHFGNGTRLTVT.